The 22 T cell receptor beta chains below were found in one sample sequenced in a study of blood T cell repertoires in COVID-19. The repertoire was sequenced with immunoSEQ multiplex PCR; TCRdb's copy has only in-frame clones and lacks some. The profile covers roughly 50,000 clones, with around 84% appearing a single time and around 3% taken by the ten largest. Sequencing was performed on peripheral blood. The source is an elderly woman with COVID-19, enrolled during active disease.

The rearrangement links TRBV19 to TRBJ1-5; perhaps TRBD1 as D (6 bases). Trimming stripped 5 bases from V and 0 bases from J, with 17 bases between. From germline, CDR1 is LNHDA and CDR2 SQIVND (reference sequence). There are 17 residues in the CDR3. This CDR3 reads CASSAVRGFDSNQPQHF. CDR3 DNA sequence: TGTGCCAGTAGTGCCGTTAGGGGGTTCGATAGCAATCAGCCCCAGCATTTT.

The chain uses TRBV2 and TRBJ1-5, with 10 bases matching TRBD1. Germline CDR1 reads SNHLY; CDR2 reads FYNNEI. This CDR3 comprises 16 residues. Germline trimming cut 8 bases from V and 4 bases from J; bases unmatched to any gene: 11. This chain's CDR3 is CASRRDRGGSNQPQHF. CDR3 in DNA: TGTGCCAGCCGCCGGGACAGGGGAGGAAGTAATCAGCCCCAGCATTTT. The whole variable domain, filled in from reference TRBV2 and TRBJ1-5, reads EPEVTQTPSHQVTQMGQEVILRCVPISNHLYFYWYRQILGQKVEFLVSFYNNEISEKSEIFDDQFSVERPDGSNFTLKIRSTKLEDSAMYFCASRRDRGGSNQPQHFGDGTRLSIL.

The V and J genes are TRBV10-3 and TRBJ1-1; 9 nucleotides align to TRBD1. In germline, CDR1 is ENHRY, CDR2 SYGVKD. With 3 bases clipped from V and 6 bases from J, the junction kept 8 bases outside the gene matches. The CDR3 totals 15 residues. The CDR3 DNA reads TGTGCCATCAGTGAAGGTCTCCGGACAGGGGCTGAAGCTTTCTTT. This sequence encodes CAISEGLRTGAEAFF.

The rearrangement joins TRBV12-5 to TRBJ1-2, with D hard to call. Germline V lookup: CDR1 LGHNT, CDR2 FRNRAP. Trimming shortened V by 3 bases and J by 0 bases, and 8 bases separated the two germline ends. The CDR3 contains 14 residues. CDR3: CASGFGQANYGYTF. CDR3 bases: TGTGCTAGTGGTTTTGGGCAGGCTAACTATGGCTACACCTTC.

The chain uses TRBV6-6 and TRBJ1-1, with a possible D match to TRBD1 (6 bases). The germline V gene has CDR1 MNHNY and CDR2 SVGAGI (reference sequence). This CDR3 region has 12 residues. V was shortened by 6 bases and J by 6 bases, with 11 bases between the two germline ends. The CDR3 DNA follows: TGTGCCAGCAGCCAGGGGTGGTCTGAAGCTTTCTTT. This codes for CASSQGWSEAFF.

The rearrangement joins TRBV23-1 to TRBJ1-6; D may be TRBD1 (5 bases). TRBV23-1 is reported as an ORF; its role is uncertain. The CDR3 loop spans 16 amino acids. V shed 0 bases and J shed 9 bases, with 15 bases lying between them. The CDR3 spells CASSQSEKGKGSPLHF. The DNA of the CDR3 is TGCGCCAGCAGTCAATCGGAAAAGGGGAAGGGTTCACCCCTCCACTTT.

This clone was found once. V is TRBV9 and J is TRBJ2-3, with D perhaps matching TRBD1 (7 bases). Germline values: CDR1 SGDLS, CDR2 YYNGEE. Deletions cut 1 base from V and 7 bases from J, with 10 bases between. The CDR3 extends over 13 amino acids. The CDR3 nucleotides are TGTGCCAGCAGCGTATCAGGGGGGAATACGCAGTATTTT. Protein: CASSVSGGNTQYF.

This clone was observed a few times. The V call is TRBV2, the J call TRBJ1-1, with D tentatively TRBD1 (6 bases). V lost 9 bases to trimming and J lost 5 bases, with 13 bases between them. Germline CDR1 and CDR2: SNHLY and FYNNEI. The CDR3 totals 12 residues. Written as DNA, the CDR3 is TGTGCCAGGAAGAAAACAGGGACTGAAGCTTTCTTT. Protein: CARKKTGTEAFF.

The chain links TRBV5-1 to TRBJ2-7; possibly TRBD2 for D (6 bases). The germline V gene has CDR1 SGHRS and CDR2 YFSETQ. CDR3 length: 17 residues. Trimming stripped 3 bases from V and 0 bases from J, with 19 bases between. CDR3 in DNA: TGCGCCAGCAGCTCACCTTACCCCGGGAGCCCCTCCTACGAGCAGTACTTC. This sequence encodes CASSSPYPGSPSYEQYF.

This clone appeared a single time. V and J are TRBV12-5 and TRBJ2-5, with TRBD1 identical over 11 bases. The germline V gene has CDR1 LGHNT and CDR2 FRNRAP. The CDR3 spans 14 residues. With V trimmed by 6 bases and J by 6 bases, 6 bases remained unmatched. CDR3: CASGWTGGTKTQYF. CDR3 DNA: TGTGCTAGTGGGTGGACAGGGGGCACAAAGACCCAGTACTTC.

This sequence joins TRBV30 and TRBJ2-6; D may be TRBD2 (6 bases). V shed 8 bases and J shed 4 bases, with 15 bases lying between them. The CDR3 runs to 14 residues. Germline assignment: CDR1 GTSNPN and CDR2 SVGIG (reference sequence). As DNA, the CDR3 is TGTGCCGCGACGGGACTGTCGGGGGCCAACGTCCTGACTTTC. This encodes CAATGLSGANVLTF. Filled out from reference TRBV30 and TRBJ2-6, the complete variable domain reads SQTIHQWPATLVQPVGSPLSLECTVEGTSNPNLYWYRQAAGRGLQLLFYSVGIGQISSEVPQNLSASRPQDRQFILSSKKLLLSDSGFYLCAATGLSGANVLTFGAGSRLTVL.

The chain carries TRBV28 and TRBJ2-7; 9 bases match TRBD1. The V segment lost 3 bases and the J segment 6 bases; nucleotides outside the gene matches: 9. The germline gives CDR1 MDHEN, CDR2 SYDVKM. The CDR3 is made up of 15 amino acids. The CDR3 DNA is TGTGCCAGCAGTTTCCGGGACAGGGCTCGTGGCGAGCAGTACTTC. Protein product: CASSFRDRARGEQYF.

The rearrangement joins TRBV15 to TRBJ1-2; TRBD1 might be the D (5 bases). V gave up 0 bases and J gave up 6 bases, with 8 bases separating them. Germline V lookup: CDR1 LNHNV, CDR2 YYDKDF (reference sequence). The CDR3 totals 13 residues. CDR3 DNA sequence: TGTGCCACCAGCAGAGATGCGGGGCATGGCTACACCTTC. Translating gives CATSRDAGHGYTF.

V is TRBV18 and J is TRBJ2-5; 10 positions match TRBD2. The CDR3 is 15 residues long. Germline trimming cut 5 bases from V and 1 base from J; bases unmatched to any gene: 4. Per the germline V gene, CDR1 is KGHSH and CDR2 is LQKENI. CDR3 loop: CASSRSSGGQETQYF. The DNA for the CDR3 is TGTGCCAGCTCAAGGTCTAGCGGGGGCCAAGAGACCCAGTACTTC.

The gene calls are TRBV5-8 and TRBJ1-1, with D possibly being TRBD1 (5 bases). The CDR3 sequence is 14 residues long. The V gene's germline CDR1 is SGHTS and CDR2 YDEGEE. V was shortened by 4 bases and J by 5 bases, with 15 bases between the two germline ends. CDR3 residues: CASSPPGRGTEAFF. Here the CDR3 DNA reads TGTGCCAGCAGCCCACCGGGCCGGGGGACTGAAGCTTTCTTT. Using reference TRBV5-8 and TRBJ1-1 for the parts outside the CDR3, the full variable domain is EAGVTQSPTHLIKTRGQQATLRCSPISGHTSVYWYQQALGLGLQFLLWYDEGEERNRGNFPPRFSGRQFPNYSSELNVNALELEDSALYLCASSPPGRGTEAFFGQGTRLTVV.

The rearrangement joins TRBV18 to TRBJ2-5; D perhaps matches TRBD1 (7 bases). Germline loops: CDR1 KGHSH, CDR2 LQKENI. V was trimmed by 3 bases and J by 2 bases, leaving 10 bases between them. This CDR3 is 14 amino acids long. The CDR3 DNA follows: TGTGCCAGCTCACCGACAGGGAGGCAAGAGACCCAGTACTTC. As protein: CASSPTGRQETQYF.

The gene calls are TRBV7-9 and TRBJ1-2, with unresolved D. Trimming pared 5 bases from V and 7 bases from J, leaving 8 bases between. There are 11 residues in the CDR3. Germline lookup yields CDR1 SEHNR and CDR2 FQNEAQ (reference sequence). Here the CDR3 DNA reads TGTGCCAGCAGCCTCGGTCTTGGCTACACCTTC. This sequence encodes CASSLGLGYTF.

The rearrangement links TRBV19 to TRBJ1-4; TRBD1 matches 7 bases. J gave up 1 base and V 5 bases, and 1 base lay outside the gene matches. The germline V gene has CDR1 LNHDA and CDR2 SQIVND (reference sequence). The CDR3 sequence is 14 residues long. The chain's CDR3 is CASSHRGTNEKLFF. The CDR3 DNA is TGTGCCAGTAGTCACAGGGGAACTAATGAAAAACTGTTTTTT.

V and J are TRBV2 and TRBJ1-2, with TRBD1 identical over 9 bases. The germline CDR1 and CDR2 sequences are SNHLY and FYNNEI. V lost 7 bases and J lost 2; bases outside the gene matches: 8. The CDR3 sequence is 15 residues long. CDR3 nucleotide sequence: TGTGCCAGCACAGAACAGGGGGCCTCAAACTATGGCTACACCTTC. It yields the protein CASTEQGASNYGYTF.

The chain carries TRBV27 and TRBJ2-1; 11 nucleotides align to TRBD2. Germline V CDR1 and CDR2: MNHEY, SMNVEV (reference sequence). The CDR3 contains 16 residues. The ends lost 3 bases at V and 2 bases at J; junction bases unmatched: 3. CDR3 sequence: CASSFLAGGTYNEQFF. CDR3 coding DNA: TGTGCCAGCAGTTTCCTAGCGGGAGGAACCTACAATGAGCAGTTCTTC.

This clone was seen a single time. The CDR3 bases are TGCGCCAGCAGCCAAGAAAAGGGACACGGGAGGGCAGAGACCCAGTACTTC. Translation gives CASSQEKGHGRAETQYF. The chain uses TRBV4-1 and TRBJ2-5; 8 nucleotides align to TRBD2. Germline CDR1 is MGHRA and CDR2 is YSYEKL. The V segment lost 0 bases and the J segment 4 bases; nucleotides outside the gene matches: 10. The CDR3 contains 17 residues.

V is TRBV6-5 and J is TRBJ2-6; perhaps TRBD1 as D (6 bases). The CDR3 contains 15 residues. Germline assignment: CDR1 MNHEY and CDR2 SVGAGI. Trimming removed 10 bases at V and 2 bases at J, with 15 bases between. The CDR3 coding sequence is TGTGCCACCGAACTGGGGGCGACTGGGGCCAACGTCCTGACTTTC. It specifies CATELGATGANVLTF.